This TCR beta chain was retrieved from a study of PD-L1 blockade in urothelial cancer. Study-wide background: The study started patients on atezolizumab in the mid-2010s, giving 1,200 mg intravenously every 3 weeks. Analysis of the blood was performed 3 weeks (second dose) and 6 weeks after treatment start. Between 0 and 3 chemotherapy regimens preceded treatment for each patient.

V dropped 2 bases and J dropped 0 bases, with 8 bases sitting between them. The CDR3 extends over 14 amino acids. CDR1 SGDLS and CDR2 YYNGEE come from the germline V gene. The templates were synthetic TCR analogs, and they were spiked into each PCR. Sequencing was performed with immunoSEQ multiplex PCR; in TCRdb, only in-frame clones are kept and a portion is missing. Found here are about 38,000 clones, around 90% of them singletons; the top ten hold 8.3%. Sequenced here: PBMCs, sampled around atezolizumab (anti-PD-L1) treatment. The receptor was isolated from a man aged 65 to 79 with urothelial cancer. This rearrangement joins TRBV9 to TRBJ1-1; no definite D call. CDR3 region: CASSVLEMNTEAFF. CDR3 in DNA: TGTGCCAGCAGCGTGCTGGAGATGAACACTGAAGCTTTCTTT.